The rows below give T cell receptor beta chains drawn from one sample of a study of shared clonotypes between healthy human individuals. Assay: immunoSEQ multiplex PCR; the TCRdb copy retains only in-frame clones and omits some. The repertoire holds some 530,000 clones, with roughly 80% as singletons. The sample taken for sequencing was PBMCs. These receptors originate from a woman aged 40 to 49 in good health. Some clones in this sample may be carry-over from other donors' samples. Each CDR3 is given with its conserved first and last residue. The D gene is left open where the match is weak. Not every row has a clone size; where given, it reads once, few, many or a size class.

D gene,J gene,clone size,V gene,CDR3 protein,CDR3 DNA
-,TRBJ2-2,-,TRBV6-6,CASSLDPLGTGELFF,TGTGCCAGCAGTTTGGACCCCCTAGGGACCGGGGAGCTGTTTTTT
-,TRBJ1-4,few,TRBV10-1,CASSEGVSTNEKLFF,TGCGCCAGCAGTGAGGGCGTTTCAACTAATGAAAAACTGTTTTTT
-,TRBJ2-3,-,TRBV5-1,CASSLAFQGGTDTQYF,TGCGCCAGCAGCTTGGCCTTTCAGGGTGGAACAGATACGCAGTATTTT
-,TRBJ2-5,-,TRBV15,CATSRDPGQETQYF,TGTGCCACCAGCAGGGACCCCGGCCAAGAGACCCAGTACTTC
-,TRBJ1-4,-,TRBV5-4,CASSLGTAGGKLFF,TGTGCCAGCAGCCTAGGGACCGCGGGGGGAAAACTGTTTTTT
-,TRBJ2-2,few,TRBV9,CASSAALANTGELFF,TGTGCCAGCAGCGCCGCACTAGCGAACACCGGGGAGCTGTTTTTT
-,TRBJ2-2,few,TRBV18,CASSGITGELFF,TGTGCCAGCTCAGGCATCACCGGGGAGCTGTTTTTT
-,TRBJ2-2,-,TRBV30,CAWSAGVSTGELFF,TGTGCCTGGAGTGCGGGAGTAAGCACCGGGGAGCTGTTTTTT
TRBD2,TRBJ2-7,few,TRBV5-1,CASSLNGNLAGVGPTYEQYF,TGCGCCAGCAGCTTGAACGGTAATCTAGCGGGAGTAGGGCCCACCTACGAGCAGTACTTC
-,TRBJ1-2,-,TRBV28,CASSPSARSNYGYTF,TGTGCCAGCAGTCCCAGTGCCAGATCTAACTATGGCTACACCTTC
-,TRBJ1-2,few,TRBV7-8,CASSLQWDGYTF,TGTGCCAGCAGCCTCCAATGGGATGGCTACACCTTC
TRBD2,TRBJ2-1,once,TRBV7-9,CASSQLAGVSYNEQFF,TGTGCCAGCAGCCAGCTCGCGGGAGTCTCCTACAATGAGCAGTTCTTC
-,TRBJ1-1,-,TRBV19,CASSMSMNTEAFF,TGTGCCAGTAGTATGTCAATGAACACTGAAGCTTTCTTT
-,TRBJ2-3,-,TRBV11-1,CASSPGWASEETDTQYF,TGTGCCAGCAGCCCTGGGTGGGCGTCGGAGGAAACAGATACGCAGTATTTT
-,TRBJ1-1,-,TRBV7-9,CASSKTPLNTEAFF,TGTGCCAGCAGCAAGACCCCCTTGAACACTGAAGCTTTCTTT